This paragraph covers one TCR beta chain sequence. The entry originates in a study of blood T cell repertoires in COVID-19. Study details: Samples came from the United States, Italy and Spain, spanning acute and convalescent COVID-19.

The CDR3 runs to 14 residues. Germline values: CDR1 MDHEN, CDR2 SYDVKM. The ends were cut back, 2 bases at V and 5 bases at J, with 7 bases in the middle. In the source study's methods: For nucleated cells, counts were estimated from reference gene primer amplification. TCRdb keeps only in-frame clones here, not all; method: immunoSEQ multiplex PCR. D and trimming come from the DNA, and the V and J calls and clone size come from that table. This table holds tens of thousands of clones, more than 75% found once. J is TRBJ1-6 and V is TRBV28; no definite D call. This clonotype originated in a human donor with acute or convalescent COVID-19. The donor label of this sample is uncertain. Sequenced sample: peripheral blood. CDR3 residues: CASSLNGNNSPLHF. The CDR3 DNA follows: TGTGCCAGCAGTTTAAACGGGAATAATTCACCCCTCCACTTT.